This TCR beta chain came from a study of Ad26.COV2.S vaccination and SARS-CoV-2 variants. Treatment given: roughly 20 received Ad26.COV2.S at low or high dose, single or two shots; several received placebo; per-sample allocation not given. On day 63 after the first injection, vaccine and placebo recipients gave samples. The CDR3 length is 15 residues. Germline V gives CDR1 MNHNS, CDR2 SASEGT. V was pared by 3 bases and J by 7 bases, with 15 bases between. Some clones are missing from TCRdb's copy, which holds only in-frame ones; the method was immunoSEQ multiplex PCR. There are roughly 300,000 clones in the sample; approximately 90% occur only once, and roughly 5% lies in the top ten.

This material consisted of peripheral blood, taken in a trial of Ad26.COV2.S vaccine versus placebo. The chain carries TRBV6-1 and TRBJ2-2; perhaps TRBD1 as D (5 bases). The receptor comes from a person between 18 and 65 years old who received the Ad26.COV2.S COVID-19 vaccine or a placebo. The CDR3 region is CASSEWKGQGGELFF. Here the CDR3 DNA reads TGTGCCAGCAGTGAGTGGAAGGGGCAGGGCGGGGAGCTGTTTTTT.